The sequence of this T cell receptor (beta chain) was determined in a study of T-cell reconstitution after alpha-beta-depleted transplantation in children (dated by TCRdb to about 2016). Some background on the complete study: Using TCR repertoire profiling, the study followed T-cell immune reconstitution in a quantitative way in children after TCRalphabeta/CD19-depleted allogeneic hematopoietic cell transplantation.

Findings and caveats that apply to the study as a whole: The apparently early recovery of alphabetaT-cell counts about two months after transplant reportedly depended on only several hundred rapidly expanded clones that came from non-depleted graft cells. Over the following months the frequencies of hyperexpanded clones went down, and after one year T-cell counts and TCRbeta diversity were mostly credited to newly produced T cells. In some patients, the high TCRbeta diversity seen at day 60 was put down to recipient T cells and intrathymic progenitors that had survived conditioning.

Library preparation employed PCR. The sample was run on an Illumina HiSeq 2500. Molecular barcoding was employed in the preparation of TCR libraries, with unique molecular identifiers being used to normalize TCRbeta repertoire quantification. In-frame beta chains were kept once TCRdb had trimmed the public reads at Q25 with fastp and called clones with MiXCR. Rows with a matching CDR3 protein are joined into one entry that keeps the most common DNA and genes. This sample lists roughly 300,000 distinct CDR3 sequences; around 10% were detected once. 23% of the sample comes from the top ten. There are many counts of this clonotype. The clone's antigen remains unknown. No base quality values were provided; no much bigger clone lies one nucleotide off. V lost 3 bases and J lost 0 bases; the stretch between them is 9 bases long. The germline V gene specifies SGHRS as CDR1 and YFSETQ as CDR2. From its cysteine to its phenylalanine, the CDR3 spans 15 amino acids. The read is trimmed to its CDR3 DNA, 45 bases read in frame from base 1.

The sample's treatment or condition, from its label and the paper: allogeneic hematopoietic cell transplantation with graft depleted of TCRalphabeta T cells and CD19 B cells. The transplant recipients were children given TCRalphabeta/CD19-depleted allogeneic hematopoietic cell grafts. The chain is encoded by TRBV5-1 joined to TRBJ1-4, with the D gene call left open. This specimen was peripheral blood, taken 180 days after TCRalphabeta/CD19-depleted stem cell transplant. This clonotype was sampled from a male patient under 10 years old who had a stem cell transplant for chronic granulomatous disease, so the T cells may come from the graft donor. The CDR3 region reads CASSSNPATNEKLFF. The sequence in DNA is TGCGCCAGCAGCTCCAACCCCGCAACTAATGAAAAACTGTTTTTT.